Here is one TCR beta chain with its context. These data originate in a study of blood T cell repertoires in COVID-19. Overall study: Researchers got acute and convalescent COVID-19 samples from the United States, Italy and Spain. PBMCs, B-cell-depleted T cells, or T cells were the source of the cDNA or gDNA that made up the material.

Germline-derived CDR1 and CDR2 are MDHEN and SYDVKM. The CDR3 consists of 14 residues. V shed 6 bases, J shed 4 bases, and the junction held 6 bases outside the gene matches. Methods used by the authors: Reference gene primer amplification gave estimated nucleated cell counts. Clones were sequenced by immunoSEQ multiplex PCR, and TCRdb holds only the in-frame ones, with some missing. The DNA gave D and trimming, while V, J and clone size come from that table. The data show under 300,000 clones, around four fifths seen once. This chain uses TRBV28 with TRBJ1-5, with TRBD1 matching over 7 bases. The sample comprised peripheral blood. This clonotype was sampled from a woman between 50 and 59 years old who had recovered from COVID-19. CDR3 sequence reads: CASSEGAGNQPQHF. The CDR3 coding sequence is TGTGCCAGCAGCGAGGGGGCAGGTAATCAGCCCCAGCATTTT.